The rows below give T cell receptor beta chains drawn from one sample of a study of patients and donors after allogeneic stem cell transplantation. TCRdb analysed the RT-PCR reads with MiXCR anew, one entry per CDR3 protein. The sample has about a million distinct CDR3 sequences, more than 15% seen once. Sequencing was done on a sample of blood, either unsorted or a sorted T cell fraction (not recorded which). The receptors shown here come from a human donor who was either an allogeneic HSCT recipient or a stem cell or donor lymphocyte infusion donor (not recorded which). It is not recorded whose cells these are; they may come from a transplant donor. The CDR3 runs from the conserved cysteine through the conserved F or W. D genes are given only for firm matches. Not all rows give a size; the values are once, few, many and, for expanded clones, a class.

>TRBD2|few|TRBJ2-1|TRBV5-5
CASSLEGTSGSYNEQFF
>TRBD2|-|TRBJ2-5|TRBV4-1
CASSQGLGRLSQYF
>TRBD2|-|TRBJ2-7|TRBV7-8
CASSSAGGEGEQYF
>-|once|TRBJ2-7|TRBV4-2
CASSQLALTSSYEQYF
>-|few|TRBJ2-1|TRBV5-5
CASSTQPRAGDNEQFF
>TRBD1|-|TRBJ2-6|TRBV9
CASRGQGSNVLTF
>-|few|TRBJ2-3|TRBV20-1
CSASFGRGTDTQYF
>-|few|TRBJ1-2|TRBV30
CAWSVSPGDGYTF
>-|few|TRBJ1-2|TRBV29-1
CSVSYTNGYTF
>TRBD2|few|TRBJ2-3|TRBV30
CAWSDSAGGPADTQYF
>-|-|TRBJ1-4|TRBV5-6
CASSPGRLMGANEKLFF
>-|-|TRBJ2-5|TRBV7-9
CASSLVQPTQETQYF
>-|once|TRBJ2-7|TRBV2
CAAGTLREQYF
>TRBD1|many|TRBJ2-1|TRBV5-1
CASSSRQGASNEQFF
>-|few|TRBJ2-5|TRBV9
CASSLREWRGQETQYF
>-|few|TRBJ2-5|TRBV9
CASSVATSGPGYF
>-|-|TRBJ2-7|TRBV30
CAWSPRRYEQYF
>-|few|TRBJ2-2|TRBV21-1
CASSKADSPDATGELFF
>-|-|TRBJ2-5|TRBV20-1
CSARGRQRGQYF
>-|-|TRBJ1-6|TRBV4-2
CASSQVPASGNSPLHF
>-|many|TRBJ1-1|TRBV29-1
CSVVSTEAFF
>-|many|TRBJ2-7|TRBV20-1
CSAHGGAVEQYF
>-|-|TRBJ1-1|TRBV15
CATSRERRGQVTEAFF
>-|-|TRBJ2-5|TRBV12-3/TRBV12-4
CASSLNLRWGETQYF
>-|-|TRBJ1-3|TRBV15
CATSRARGANTIYF
>-|few|TRBJ1-3|TRBV4-2
CASSQDLEQTIKAGNTIYF
>-|-|TRBJ2-1|TRBV9
CASSLRGETGNEQFF
>-|many|TRBJ2-7|TRBV12-3/TRBV12-4
CASSISSYEQYF
>-|few|TRBJ1-6|TRBV9
CASSVDELYNSPLHF
>-|once|TRBJ2-5|TRBV3-1
CASSQVKVGQETQYF
>TRBD2|few|TRBJ2-1|TRBV5-1
CASSLYSGSTNEQFF
>-|-|TRBJ2-3|TRBV10-3
CAIREEVDTQYF
>TRBD2|few|TRBJ2-2|TRBV4-2
CASSQDPGGRSYTGELFF
>-|-|TRBJ2-3|TRBV5-1
CASSQALSTDTQYF
>-|few|TRBJ1-1|TRBV20-1
CSHESNASTEAFF
>TRBD1|few|TRBJ2-7|TRBV5-1
CASSPGTGRGAYEQYF
>-|few|TRBJ1-2|TRBV10-3
CAISAELNYGYTF
>-|-|TRBJ2-1|TRBV12-3/TRBV12-4
CASSSYRASSYNEQFF
>-|few|TRBJ2-2|TRBV24-1
CATSDLGGNTGELFF